A selection of T cell receptor beta chains follows, all from one sample in a study of blood T cell repertoires in COVID-19. Clones were read by immunoSEQ multiplex PCR, and TCRdb kept only the in-frame ones, dropping some. The sample includes approximately 130,000 clones, roughly 79% of them seen just once. The sequenced sample consisted of peripheral blood. The receptors originated from an elderly man with acute or convalescent COVID-19. CDR3s include the opening cysteine and the closing phenylalanine or tryptophan. The order of the fields is D gene, J gene, clone size, V gene, CDR3 protein, CDR3 DNA. A D gene is named only where the DNA matches it firmly. Size tells how often a clone was seen (once, few, many) or the class of an expanded clone, and some rows leave it out.

>-|TRBJ1-2|-|TRBV10-3
CAISETPGYGYTF
TGTGCCATCAGTGAGACCCCGGGCTATGGCTACACCTTC
>-|TRBJ2-1|-|TRBV7-9
CASSLARRRNEQFF
TGTGCCAGCAGCTTAGCCCGCAGGAGGAATGAGCAGTTCTTC
>-|TRBJ1-2|once|TRBV4-1
CASSQDSQAVYGYTF
TGCGCCAGCAGCCAAGATTCACAGGCCGTCTATGGCTACACCTTC
>-|TRBJ2-1|-|TRBV5-1
CASSATASSYNEQFF
TGCGCCAGCAGCGCGACAGCATCCTCCTACAATGAGCAGTTCTTC
>-|TRBJ1-1|-|TRBV7-9
CASSLGENTEAFF
TGTGCCAGCAGCCTCGGGGAGAACACTGAAGCTTTCTTT
>-|TRBJ1-5|-|TRBV6-1
CASSEQGGNQPQHF
TGTGCCAGCAGTGAACAGGGCGGCAATCAGCCCCAGCATTTT
>TRBD1|TRBJ2-1|few|TRBV5-4
CASSFGAGGRGAGEQFF
TGTGCCAGCAGCTTCGGGGCAGGGGGCCGCGGTGCGGGTGAGCAGTTCTTC
>-|TRBJ1-1|-|TRBV6-5
CASRTLGVVNTEAFF
TGTGCCAGCAGAACTCTCGGTGTGGTAAACACTGAAGCTTTCTTT
>TRBD1|TRBJ1-1|once|TRBV6-1
CASSETGVNTEAFF
TGTGCCAGCAGTGAGACAGGGGTGAACACTGAAGCTTTCTTT
>-|TRBJ2-1|-|TRBV12-3/TRBV12-4
CASTPGYNEQFF
TGTGCCAGCACCCCAGGCTACAATGAGCAGTTCTTC
>-|TRBJ1-2|few|TRBV4-1
CASSQDSGTRVYGYTF
TGCGCCAGCAGCCAAGATTCGGGCACCAGGGTCTATGGCTACACCTTC
>TRBD1|TRBJ1-2|-|TRBV4-1
CASSQGRGGATNYGYTF
TGCGCCAGCAGCCAAGGGAGAGGGGGCGCAACTAACTATGGCTACACCTTC
>TRBD1|TRBJ1-6|few|TRBV30
CAWRGDRGNSPLHF
TGTGCCTGGAGGGGGGACAGGGGGAATTCACCCCTCCACTTT
>-|TRBJ2-1|once|TRBV6-4
CASSGGEQFF
TGTGCCAGCAGTGGAGGTGAGCAGTTCTTC
>-|TRBJ2-7|-|TRBV28
CASTLDRVGGEQYF
TGTGCCAGCACCCTCGACAGGGTCGGGGGCGAGCAGTACTTC
>-|TRBJ2-5|few|TRBV11-2
CASKAVKQETQYF
TGTGCCAGCAAAGCCGTTAAGCAAGAGACCCAGTACTTC
>TRBD2|TRBJ2-2|-|TRBV7-2
CASRTSGGPPGELFF
TGTGCCAGCAGAACTAGCGGGGGCCCCCCCGGGGAGCTGTTTTTT
>TRBD2|TRBJ2-7|-|TRBV7-9
CASSPRGGKNSYEQYF
TGTGCCAGCAGCCCGCGGGGGGGGAAAAACTCCTACGAGCAGTACTTC
>TRBD1|TRBJ1-5|once|TRBV2
CASSAGTVQGNQPQHF
TGTGCCAGCAGTGCTGGGACAGTTCAAGGCAATCAGCCCCAGCATTTT
>TRBD2|TRBJ2-7|-|TRBV18
CASRSGGQYAEQYF
TGTGCCAGCCGTAGCGGGGGACAATACGCCGAGCAGTACTTC
>-|TRBJ2-1|-|TRBV12-3/TRBV12-4
CASSPRASYEQFF
TGTGCCAGCAGTCCCCGCGCCTCCTATGAGCAGTTCTTC
>TRBD1|TRBJ2-5|few|TRBV2
CASSDGQGNWETQYF
TGTGCCAGCAGTGATGGACAGGGGAACTGGGAGACCCAGTACTTC
>-|TRBJ2-5|-|TRBV18
CASLTNLNQETQYF
TGTGCCAGCCTCACCAACCTAAACCAAGAGACCCAGTACTTC
>-|TRBJ1-1|-|TRBV5-6
CASSSYGGRYDSEAFF
TGTGCCAGCAGCTCCTACGGCGGCCGATACGATAGTGAAGCTTTCTTT
>-|TRBJ2-5|-|TRBV6-5
CASTRTAPIQETQYF
TGTGCCAGCACCAGGACAGCCCCAATCCAAGAGACCCAGTACTTC
>-|TRBJ1-1|once|TRBV19
CASSIVLWRGPNTEAFF
TGTGCCAGTAGTATAGTGTTGTGGAGGGGTCCTAACACTGAAGCTTTCTTT
>-|TRBJ2-7|-|TRBV5-1
CASSLEGSGYEQYF
TGCGCCAGCAGCTTGGAAGGGTCGGGGTACGAGCAGTACTTC
>-|TRBJ1-2|-|TRBV6-1
CASTTRTDGYTF
TGTGCCAGCACCACCCGTACGGATGGCTACACCTTC
>TRBD1|TRBJ2-3|-|TRBV9
CASSVVTGGTDTQYF
TGTGCCAGCAGCGTAGTAACAGGGGGCACAGATACGCAGTATTTT
>-|TRBJ2-1|-|TRBV6-2/TRBV6-3
CASSREPYNEQFF
TGTGCCAGCAGTCGCGAGCCCTACAATGAGCAGTTCTTC
>-|TRBJ2-7|few|TRBV4-1
CASSQLLVQGVWYEQYF
TGCGCCAGCAGCCAGCTTTTAGTACAAGGGGTTTGGTACGAGCAGTACTTC
>TRBD1|TRBJ2-3|few|TRBV7-6
CASSTWTGATDTQYF
TGTGCCAGCAGCACCTGGACAGGGGCGACAGATACGCAGTATTTT
>-|TRBJ2-2|-|TRBV12-3/TRBV12-4
CASSYIATGELFF
TGTGCCAGCAGTTATATAGCGACCGGGGAGCTGTTTTTT
>-|TRBJ1-2|-|TRBV6-5
CASSTQANYGYTF
TGTGCCAGCAGTACCCAGGCTAACTATGGCTACACCTTC
>TRBD1|TRBJ1-4|once|TRBV6-1
CASSGSRDRGANEKLFF
TGTGCCAGCAGTGGGTCCCGGGACAGGGGCGCTAATGAAAAACTGTTTTTT
>TRBD1|TRBJ2-7|-|TRBV6-6
CASSKGQGSYEQYF
TGTGCCAGCAGTAAGGGACAGGGCAGCTACGAGCAGTACTTC
>-|TRBJ2-5|-|TRBV9
CASSAWGLDQETQYF
TGTGCCAGCAGTGCATGGGGCCTTGACCAAGAGACCCAGTACTTC
>-|TRBJ1-2|-|TRBV4-3
CASSQDRVIYGYTF
TGCGCCAGCAGCCAAGACAGGGTAATCTATGGCTACACCTTC
>-|TRBJ1-1|-|TRBV30
CAWEYHGGTEAFF
TGTGCCTGGGAATACCACGGCGGGACTGAAGCTTTCTTT
>TRBD1|TRBJ1-6|-|TRBV2
CASSWDSNNSPLHF
TGTGCCAGCTCTTGGGACAGCAATAATTCACCCCTCCACTTT
>TRBD1|TRBJ2-7|-|TRBV19
CASSEDRGGYEQYF
TGTGCCAGTAGCGAGGACAGGGGTGGTTACGAGCAGTACTTC
>-|TRBJ1-5|-|TRBV18
CASSRDNQPQHF
TGTGCCAGCTCACGCGATAATCAGCCCCAGCATTTT
>-|TRBJ2-1|-|TRBV5-4
CASSLESTVEQFF
TGTGCCAGCAGCTTAGAGAGCACCGTTGAGCAGTTCTTC
>-|TRBJ1-3|-|TRBV5-1
CASSPPTGRNTIYF
TGCGCCAGCAGCCCCCCTACAGGGAGAAACACCATATATTTT
>-|TRBJ2-2|-|TRBV11-2
CASSPLGGNTGELFF
TGTGCCAGCAGCCCTTTGGGGGGGAACACCGGGGAGCTGTTTTTT